This TCR beta chain was recovered during a study of technical replicates of blood from a few donors. The method was immunoSEQ multiplex PCR; TCRdb's version includes in-frame clones alone and lacks a portion of them. In the table there are about 60,000 clones, approximately 87% of which are singletons. The V gene's germline CDR1 is SGHDT and CDR2 YYEEEE. Trimming removed 0 bases at V and 7 bases at J, with 16 bases between. The CDR3 is 16 residues long. Sequencing input: PBMCs. The sequence came from a human donor in good health. Some clones in this sample may be carry-over from other donors' samples. The rearrangement joins TRBV5-6 to TRBJ1-4; D uncertain. In DNA, the CDR3 is TGTGCCAGCAGCTTGGATATCGGCCCTAGGCCTGAAAAACTGTTTTTT. It specifies CASSLDIGPRPEKLFF.